Listed below are T cell receptor beta chains from one sample, sequenced in a study of T-cell reconstitution after alpha-beta-depleted transplantation in children. TCRdb independently ran MiXCR on the PCR reads; one entry per CDR3 protein. Of 60,000 to 80,000 distinct CDR3 sequences in the sample, about 6.7% were seen once. Material: PBMCs from the stem cell graft donor, obtained from the stem cell graft. These receptors all come from a human donor who donated a stem cell graft to a child with acute lymphoblastic leukemia. The CDR3 runs from the conserved cysteine through the conserved F or W. The D gene is left open where the match is weak. Clone size is given for some rows only: seen once, a few or many times, or a class if the clone is expanded.

len	v_gene	j_gene	abundance	d_gene	CDR3aa	CDR3nt
14	TRBV28	TRBJ1-1	many	NA	CASSPIRDTTEAFF	TGTGCCAGCAGCCCAATCCGGGACACCACTGAAGCTTTCTTT
17	TRBV27	TRBJ2-1	NA	NA	CASSLLGRSGTYNEQFF	TGTGCCAGCAGCCTACTCGGGAGAAGCGGAACCTACAATGAGCAGTTTTTC
14	TRBV19	TRBJ2-1	NA	TRBD2	CASSSSGRWDEQFF	TGTGCCAGTAGTTCTAGCGGGAGATGGGATGAGCAGTTCTTC
14	TRBV2	TRBJ2-7	many	TRBD1	CASSGTGSSYEQYF	TGTGCCAGCAGTGGGACAGGGAGCTCCTACGAGCAGTACTTC
15	TRBV6-5	TRBJ2-2	few	TRBD1	CASRTGTANTGELFF	TGTGCCAGCAGAACCGGGACAGCGAACACCGGGGAGCTGTTTTTT
11	TRBV10-1	TRBJ2-1	NA	NA	CASSDGGEQFF	TGCGCCAGCAGTGACGGGGGTGAGCAGTTCTTC
14	TRBV7-9	TRBJ2-7	many	NA	CASRPTDGSYEQYF	TGTGCCAGCAGACCTACAGACGGATCCTACGAGCAGTACTTC
13	TRBV2	TRBJ2-1	many	NA	CASSESVYNEQFF	TGTGCCAGCAGTGAATCGGTTTACAATGAGCAGTTCTTC
17	TRBV7-2	TRBJ2-1	few	TRBD2	CASSLGGGAILYNEQFF	TGTGCCAGCAGCTTGGGCGGGGGGGCAATTTTGTACAATGAGCAGTTCTTC
14	TRBV6-5	TRBJ1-1	many	NA	CASSYNEQGTEAFF	TGTGCCAGCAGTTACAACGAACAGGGCACTGAAGCTTTCTTT
17	TRBV29-1	TRBJ2-1	many	NA	CSVEGLGGGSSYNEQFF	TGCAGCGTTGAGGGGTTGGGCGGCGGGTCTTCCTACAATGAGCAGTTCTTC
15	TRBV4-1	TRBJ1-2	many	NA	CASSPGPLANYGYTF	TGCGCCAGCAGCCCGGGACCTCTAGCTAACTATGGCTACACCTTC
13	TRBV5-6	TRBJ2-7	NA	NA	CARGPVGSYEQYF	TGTGCCAGGGGCCCCGTGGGCTCCTACGAGCAGTACTTC
14	TRBV7-8	TRBJ2-3	many	NA	CASSLNTRTDTQYF	TGTGCCAGCAGCTTAAACACCCGCACAGATACGCAGTATTTT
14	TRBV2	TRBJ1-1	once	TRBD1	CASRVGQGITEAFF	TGTGCCAGCAGGGTCGGACAGGGGATAACTGAAGCTTTCTTT
14	TRBV9	TRBJ1-2	many	NA	CASSVFEGFGGYTF	TGTGCCAGCAGCGTATTTGAGGGCTTCGGTGGCTACACCTTC
14	TRBV10-3	TRBJ2-3	NA	NA	CAIRGSSSTDTQYF	TGTGCCATCAGGGGGAGTAGTAGCACAGATACGCAGTATTTT
15	TRBV6-5	TRBJ1-6	many	NA	CASSPSRAGDSPLHF	TGTGCCAGCAGTCCTTCCCGGGCCGGGGATTCACCCCTCCACTTT
13	TRBV6-6	TRBJ2-7	NA	NA	CASSYPRDYEQYF	TGTGCCAGCAGTTACCCCCGGGACTACGAGCAGTACTTC
16	TRBV9	TRBJ1-2	many	NA	CASSVGLGGPGYGYTF	TGTGCCAGCAGCGTAGGCCTGGGAGGCCCTGGCTATGGCTACACCTTC
12	TRBV20-1	TRBJ2-5	NA	NA	CSARVSVETQYF	TGCAGTGCTAGAGTCTCGGTAGAGACCCAGTACTTC
15	TRBV5-1	TRBJ2-1	many	TRBD1	CASSVKGGPVDEQFF	TGCGCCAGCAGCGTTAAAGGGGGCCCGGTCGATGAGCAGTTCTTC
13	TRBV28	TRBJ2-7	many	TRBD2	CASSRLAGYEQYF	TGTGCCAGCAGTCGACTAGCGGGTTACGAGCAGTACTTC
17	TRBV18	TRBJ2-6	few	NA	CASSPLRRASGANVLTF	TGTGCCAGCTCCCCATTGAGGAGGGCCTCCGGGGCCAACGTCCTGACTTTC
15	TRBV5-1	TRBJ2-2	many	NA	CASSLRGLNTGELFF	TGCGCCAGCAGCTTACGGGGTTTGAACACCGGGGAGCTGTTTTTT
12	TRBV25-1	TRBJ2-5	NA	TRBD2	CASREDRETQYF	TGTGCCAGCCGGGAGGACCGGGAGACCCAGTACTTC
13	TRBV20-1	TRBJ2-4	many	NA	CSARGGNLNIQYF	TGCAGTGCTAGAGGGGGGAACCTAAACATTCAGTACTTC
12	TRBV20-1	TRBJ1-5	NA	NA	CSARPTDQPQHF	TGCAGTGCTAGACCAACCGATCAGCCCCAGCATTTT
14	TRBV7-8	TRBJ2-7	many	NA	CASSLGRRLYEQYF	TGTGCCAGCAGCTTAGGCCGGAGACTCTACGAGCAGTACTTC
14	TRBV29-1	TRBJ2-3	many	NA	CSVTRGGFTDTQYF	TGCAGCGTTACCAGGGGGGGGTTCACAGATACGCAGTATTTT
19	TRBV5-1	TRBJ2-5	many	TRBD2	CASSLLTSGSGLRGETQYF	TGCGCCAGCAGCCTGTTGACTAGCGGGAGTGGTTTGAGAGGAGAGACCCAGTACTTC
13	TRBV4-3	TRBJ2-2	many	NA	CASSHAGTGELFF	TGCGCCAGCAGCCATGCAGGGACCGGGGAGCTGTTTTTT
15	TRBV7-7	TRBJ2-3	many	TRBD2	CASSLGLASTDTQYF	TGTGCCAGCAGCCTGGGACTAGCAAGCACAGATACGCAGTATTTT
18	TRBV11-1	TRBJ2-7	few	NA	CASSSYETVGCLSYEQYF	TGTGCCAGCAGTTCTTATGAAACAGTGGGATGCCTTTCCTACGAGCAGTACTTC
14	TRBV4-2	TRBJ2-2	many	TRBD1	CASSQDTGAGELFF	TGTGCCAGCAGCCAGGATACAGGGGCCGGGGAGCTGTTTTTT
17	TRBV12-3/TRBV12-4	TRBJ1-5	many	NA	CASSYGPKGQRNQPQHF	TGTGCCAGCAGTTACGGGCCCAAAGGACAACGAAATCAGCCCCAGCATTTT
12	TRBV20-1	TRBJ2-1	many	NA	CSAPYPRGEQFF	TGCAGTGCTCCGTACCCCCGAGGTGAGCAGTTCTTC
18	TRBV5-1	TRBJ2-3	many	NA	CASSLPGGYGTSTDTQYF	TGCGCCAGCAGCCTCCCTGGGGGGTACGGGACTAGCACAGATACGCAGTATTTT
15	TRBV5-6	TRBJ2-7	many	TRBD1	CASSGGQGLIYEQYF	TGTGCCAGCAGCGGGGGACAGGGGCTAATCTACGAGCAGTACTTC
14	TRBV5-4	TRBJ1-1	few	NA	CASSWDQKTTEAFF	TGTGCCAGCAGCTGGGACCAAAAGACCACTGAAGCTTTCTTT
15	TRBV9	TRBJ2-3	few	TRBD1	CASSGGTGNTDTQYF	TGTGCCAGCAGCGGAGGGACAGGGAACACAGATACGCAGTATTTT
15	TRBV4-1	TRBJ1-5	NA	TRBD1	CASSPNPTGVWPQHF	TGCGCCAGCAGCCCAAATCCGACAGGGGTCTGGCCCCAGCATTTT
13	TRBV27	TRBJ2-7	many	NA	CASSFGFSYEQYF	TGTGCCAGCAGTTTCGGATTCTCCTACGAGCAGTACTTC
13	TRBV7-9	TRBJ2-2	few	NA	CASSAQAGGELFF	TGTGCCAGCAGCGCACAGGCGGGCGGGGAGCTGTTTTTT
14	TRBV4-1	TRBJ1-5	NA	NA	CASSQVYRGQPQHF	TGCGCCAGCAGCCAAGTCTATAGGGGACAGCCCCAGCATTTT
17	TRBV19	TRBJ2-5	NA	NA	CASSITHARAAQETQYF	TGTGCCAGTAGTATCACACACGCCCGGGCAGCGCAAGAGACCCAGTACTTC
15	TRBV11-1	TRBJ1-1	NA	TRBD1	CASSGRTGTNTEAFF	TGTGCCAGCAGCGGGCGGACAGGGACGAACACTGAAGCTTTCTTT
13	TRBV11-2	TRBJ1-1	many	NA	CASSLLTHTEAFF	TGTGCCAGCAGCTTATTGACCCACACTGAAGCTTTCTTT
13	TRBV4-1	TRBJ2-1	many	NA	CASSAVEGYEQFF	TGCGCCAGCAGCGCCGTTGAGGGGTATGAGCAGTTCTTC
13	TRBV7-9	TRBJ2-4	many	TRBD1	CAIIDRDGNIQYF	TGTGCCATCATAGACAGGGATGGAAACATTCAGTACTTC
18	TRBV25-1	TRBJ2-3	many	NA	CASSETPSAGPGSDTQYF	TGTGCCAGCAGTGAAACCCCGAGTGCGGGGCCGGGGAGCGATACGCAGTATTTT
14	TRBV7-2	TRBJ2-5	NA	NA	CASSLWFRTQTQYF	TGTGCCAGCAGCTTATGGTTTAGGACGCAGACCCAGTACTTC